The T cell receptor beta chain described here comes from a study of blood T cells in healthy people across ages. The germline V gene has CDR1 SQVTM and CDR2 ANQGSEA. The CDR3 spans 19 residues. Together with a sample-barcoded 5' primer, a J-beta primer mix was included in a second PCR lasting roughly 7 to 11 cycles. Each of the cDNA molecules was tagged by a template-switch adaptor with 12 random nucleotides. TCRdb recomputed calls from the 5' RACE reads with MiXCR, one row per CDR3 protein. The sample has over 1,200,000 distinct CDR3 sequences; 59% are singletons. Roughly 9.2 milliliters of peripheral blood were drawn from each donor into EDTA-treated tubes. Worth noting for this clonotype: Antigen unknown.

Notes on the study in general: Calculation of diversity from one million T cells yielded estimates considered to be underestimates. Versus aged donors, long-lived donors had higher diversity and more naive CD4+ cells.

Sequencing input: blood. The TCR sequence derives from a man aged 18 to 29 in good health. The chain employs TRBV29-1 and TRBJ2-4; 11 bases line up with TRBD1. The J call may be incorrect, as the DNA end agrees better with TRBJ2-7. The CDR3 sequence: CSVALLRGQGGKGGYEQYF. For the CDR3, the DNA is TGCAGCGTTGCTTTATTACGGGGACAGGGGGGCAAAGGGGGTTACGAGCAGTACTTC.